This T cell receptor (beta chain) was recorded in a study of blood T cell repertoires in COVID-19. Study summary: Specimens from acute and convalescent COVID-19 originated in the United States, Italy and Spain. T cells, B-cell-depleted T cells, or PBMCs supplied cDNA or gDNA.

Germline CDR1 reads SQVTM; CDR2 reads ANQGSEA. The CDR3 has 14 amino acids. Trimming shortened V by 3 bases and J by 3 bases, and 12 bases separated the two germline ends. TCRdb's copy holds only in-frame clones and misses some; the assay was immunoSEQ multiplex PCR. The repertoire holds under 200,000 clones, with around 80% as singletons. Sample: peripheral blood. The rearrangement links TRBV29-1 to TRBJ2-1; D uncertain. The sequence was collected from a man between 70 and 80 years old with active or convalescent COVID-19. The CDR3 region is CSVDGQARYNEQFF. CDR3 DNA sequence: TGCAGCGTTGATGGGCAGGCCCGCTACAATGAGCAGTTCTTC.